This T cell receptor (beta chain) was captured in a study of cytomegalovirus exposure and HLA in healthy donors. Primers: 60 Vbeta forward and 13 Jbeta reverse. How the authors handled the data: An analysis that came later counted 70 million to 100 million unique TCR beta chains, around 12 million shared. Profiling relied on immunoSEQ multiplex PCR, and the TCRdb table lists in-frame clones only, not all of them. The V and J calls and clone size are taken from that table; D and trimming were inferred from the DNA. The profile covers about 210,000 clones, with roughly 78% appearing a single time and approximately 0.49% taken by the ten largest. Comments on this clone: What it binds is not known.

Study-wide findings and caveats: Follow-up analysis found HLA locus-dependent TCR association rates, highest for DRB1 and lowest for HLA-C.

Germline V gene sequence: CDR1 SGHNT, CDR2 YENEEA. The CDR3 has 15 residues. The trim removed 4 bases at V and 0 bases at J, leaving 4 bases unmatched. The sequencing input was PBMCs. This TCR was recovered from a boy under 18 in good health and CMV-seronegative. J is TRBJ2-7 and V is TRBV11-3, with TRBD2 matching 9 bases. CDR3 in DNA: TGTGCCAGCAGCTCCCCGGGACTAGCCTCCTACGAGCAGTACTTC. Amino acid sequence: CASSSPGLASYEQYF. The full variable domain, completed using reference TRBV11-3 and TRBJ2-7, is EAGVVQSPRYKIIEKKQPVAFWCNPISGHNTLYWYLQNLGQGPELLIRYENEEAVDDSQLPKDRFSAERLKGVDSTLKIQPAELGDSAVYLCASSSPGLASYEQYFGPGTRLTVT.